These 31 T cell receptor beta chains originate from one sample sequenced in a study of long-term antiretroviral therapy in people with HIV. The authors ran the immunoSEQ assay, v3.0, at survey level. Only in-frame clones appear in the TCRdb table, and some are missing; sequencing was by immunoSEQ multiplex PCR. The table includes approximately 22,000 clones, roughly 84% detected once. The sequencing used unsorted PBMCs, collected 1.3 years after starting antiretroviral therapy. Receptors originate from a man between 60 and 75 years old with HIV.

The chain is built from TRBV7-9 and TRBJ2-5; 9 bases fit TRBD1. With V trimmed by 5 bases and J by 4 bases, 8 bases remained unmatched. Germline V gene data show CDR1 as SEHNR and CDR2 as FQNEAQ (reference sequence). This CDR3 is built from 15 residues. CDR3 loop: CASSPGQGGGETQYF. CDR3 DNA sequence: TGTGCCAGCAGCCCGGGACAGGGAGGAGGAGAGACCCAGTACTTC.

The chain uses TRBV4-3 and TRBJ1-4, with 10 bases matching TRBD1. This CDR3 region has 15 residues. V dropped 1 base and J dropped 8; count of bases not matched to a gene: 4. Per the germline V gene, CDR1 is LGHNA and CDR2 is YSLEER. The CDR3 DNA reads TGCGCCAGCAGCCAAGTTCCGGACAGGGGGGAAAAACTGTTTTTT. It is translated as CASSQVPDRGEKLFF.

This chain connects TRBV10-3 to TRBJ1-2; D may be TRBD1 (5 bases). Germline V gene lookup returns CDR1 ENHRY and CDR2 SYGVKD. The CDR3 consists of 16 residues. Trimming removed 0 bases from V and 0 bases from J, with 11 bases in between. The CDR3 protein is CAISESGGRSNYGYTF. CDR3 DNA sequence: TGTGCCATCAGTGAGTCGGGGGGTAGATCTAACTATGGCTACACCTTC.

The chain has TRBV5-4 and TRBJ1-1; D call uncertain. This CDR3 has 12 residues. The germline V gene encodes CDR1 SGHNT and CDR2 YYREEE (reference sequence). Trimming cost V 2 bases and J 8 bases, with 10 bases left between them. CDR3 bases: TGTGCCAGCAGCTTAGGGAGGTTCGAAGCTTTCTTT. Translating it yields CASSLGRFEAFF.

This chain connects TRBV4-1 to TRBJ2-1; D perhaps matches TRBD2 (7 bases). V lost 4 bases and J 3 bases, leaving 16 bases between the germline ends. In germline, CDR1 is MGHRA, CDR2 YSYEKL. This CDR3 has 16 residues. The CDR3 nucleotides are TGCGCCAGCAGCCGGGGGCGGGGGAGGGTCTACAATGAGCAGTTCTTC. This encodes CASSRGRGRVYNEQFF.

The chain recombines TRBV2 with TRBJ2-1; 14 positions agree with TRBD2. This CDR3 has 18 amino acids. V dropped 6 bases and J dropped 7; count of bases not matched to a gene: 14. Germline V gene lookup returns CDR1 SNHLY and CDR2 FYNNEI. The CDR3 is CASRANPGLAGEMNEQFF. Here the CDR3 DNA reads TGTGCCAGCAGAGCCAACCCGGGACTAGCGGGGGAGATGAATGAGCAGTTCTTC.

The J gene is TRBJ1-2, the V gene TRBV10-3, with TRBD1 matching 9 bases. This CDR3 has 18 residues. Germline lookup yields CDR1 ENHRY and CDR2 SYGVKD. Unmatched junction bases numbered 19, after V lost 7 bases and J lost 4 bases. The CDR3 loop is CAIKRLIPGQGALYGYTF. Here the CDR3 DNA reads TGTGCCATCAAACGACTCATCCCGGGACAGGGAGCCCTCTATGGCTACACCTTC.

This clone has just one count. The chain links TRBV12-5 to TRBJ2-1; perhaps TRBD2 as D (6 bases). This CDR3 comprises 12 residues. CDR1 and CDR2 (germline): LGHNT, FRNRAP. The V end lost 1 base, the J end lost 8 bases, and 6 bases lay between the germline ends. The CDR3 DNA sequence: TGTGCTAGTGGTTTGGGGAGGGATGAGCAGTTCTTC. Its translation is CASGLGRDEQFF.

The rearrangement uses TRBV18 and TRBJ1-2; D uncertain. Trimming cost V 4 bases and J 3 bases, with 21 bases left between them. Germline CDR1 is KGHSH and CDR2 is LQKENI. The CDR3 spans 17 residues. The CDR3 is CASSLYTKRGIDYGYTF. The CDR3 DNA sequence: TGTGCCAGCTCACTCTATACGAAACGGGGAATCGACTATGGCTACACCTTC.

The rearrangement joins TRBV5-1 to TRBJ1-4, with D unclear. Germline V CDR1 and CDR2: SGHRS, YFSETQ. V was trimmed by 4 bases and J by 0 bases, leaving 16 bases between them. This CDR3 region has 17 residues. CDR3 nucleotides: TGCGCCAGCAGCAGCTGGGGTGGAGGTGCAACTAATGAAAAACTGTTTTTT. Its translation: CASSSWGGGATNEKLFF.

The rearrangement uses TRBV18 and TRBJ2-2, with D possibly being TRBD1 or TRBD2 (6 bases each). CDR1 and CDR2 (germline): KGHSH, LQKENI. The V gene lost 3 bases and the J gene lost 4 bases, with 12 bases spanning the gap. The CDR3 totals 15 residues. CDR3 sequence reads: CASSPGRGPTGELFF. The CDR3, as DNA: TGTGCCAGCTCACCTGGACGGGGGCCCACCGGGGAGCTGTTTTTT.

CDR3 sequence (DNA): TGTGCCACCAGCAGAGACACCCTTGCGGGTACGATCGAGCAGTACTTC. Translating it yields CATSRDTLAGTIEQYF. The V call is TRBV15, the J call TRBJ2-7; perhaps TRBD2 as D (5 bases). The CDR3 sequence is 16 residues long. CDR1 and CDR2 (germline): LNHNV, YYDKDF (reference sequence). V was pared by 0 bases and J by 6 bases, with 18 bases between.

This clone was recorded a few times. The chain is built from TRBV7-3 and TRBJ2-3; possibly TRBD2 for D (6 bases). There are 17 residues in the CDR3. CDR1 and CDR2 from the germline V gene are SGHTA and FQGTGA. V dropped 5 bases and J dropped 4 bases, with 22 bases sitting between them. In DNA, the CDR3 is TGTGCCAGCAGCCAAATGCGGGACTCCAAGGGCTCAGATACGCAGTATTTT. Protein sequence: CASSQMRDSKGSDTQYF.

The chain employs TRBV5-4 and TRBJ2-3; TRBD2 aligns across 8 bases. J gave up 5 bases and V 0 bases, and 5 bases lay outside the gene matches. CDR1 and CDR2 from the germline V gene are SGHNT and YYREEE (reference sequence). The CDR3 totals 15 residues. The CDR3 reads CASSLGGLGGDTQYF. CDR3 nucleotides: TGTGCCAGCAGCTTGGGGGGACTAGGAGGAGATACGCAGTATTTT.

The chain uses TRBV28 and TRBJ1-6; no clear D. The CDR3 contains 16 residues. With 6 bases removed from V and 0 bases from J, the gap between germline ends came to 12 bases. Germline V gene data show CDR1 as MDHEN and CDR2 as SYDVKM. CDR3: CASRKFRVSYNSPLHF. DNA of the CDR3: TGTGCCAGCAGAAAATTCAGAGTCTCCTATAATTCACCCCTCCACTTT.

The rearrangement joins TRBV2 to TRBJ2-7; D is unclear. The CDR3 totals 13 residues. The V end was cut by 2 bases, the J end by 3 bases, with 8 bases between. The germline V gene encodes CDR1 SNHLY and CDR2 FYNNEI. CDR3 nucleotide sequence: TGTGCCAGCAGTGAATGGTACGACTACGAGCAGTACTTC. Encoded protein: CASSEWYDYEQYF.

The CDR3 reads CASSTLAGNYEQYF. The CDR3 DNA reads as TGTGCCAGCAGCACCCTAGCGGGAAACTATGAGCAGTACTTC. The V call is TRBV7-9, the J call TRBJ2-7; 9 nucleotides align to TRBD2. In germline, CDR1 is SEHNR, CDR2 FQNEAQ (reference sequence). V shed 5 bases and J 7 bases; nucleotides not matched to a gene: 9. The CDR3 is made up of 14 amino acids. Based on the CDR3 plus reference TRBV7-9 and TRBJ2-7, the full variable domain is DTGVSQNPRHKITKRGQNVTFRCDPISEHNRLYWYRQTLGQGPEFLTYFQNEAQLEKSRLLSDRFSAERPKGSFSTLEIQRTEQGDSAMYLCASSTLAGNYEQYFGPGTRLTVT.

This sequence joins TRBV29-1 and TRBJ2-5, with 7 positions matching TRBD1. Looked up from germline, CDR1 is SQVTM and CDR2 is ANQGSEA. With 7 bases clipped from V and 2 bases from J, the junction kept 4 bases outside the gene matches. The CDR3 sequence is 12 residues long. The CDR3 region has the DNA TGCAGCGCTCGACAGGGACAAGAGACCCAGTACTTC. Protein sequence: CSARQGQETQYF.

The chain employs TRBV18 and TRBJ2-5; no clear D. Trimming removed 3 bases at V and 5 bases at J, with 7 bases between. The CDR3 covers 12 residues. CDR1 and CDR2 from the germline V gene are KGHSH and LQKENI. CDR3 DNA sequence: TGTGCCAGCTCACCCAGGCAGGAGACCCAGTACTTC. It specifies CASSPRQETQYF.

The gene calls are TRBV29-1 and TRBJ2-3; D is undetermined. Trimming stripped 3 bases from V and 2 bases from J, with 0 bases between. The CDR3 is 10 amino acids. Looked up from germline, CDR1 is SQVTM and CDR2 is ANQGSEA. The CDR3 DNA follows: TGCAGCGTTGACACAGATACGCAGTATTTT. This encodes CSVDTDTQYF.

The rearrangement links TRBV12-5 to TRBJ2-5; 7 positions agree with TRBD2. J was trimmed by 5 bases and V by 5 bases; bases with no gene match: 23. Germline CDR1 is LGHNT and CDR2 is FRNRAP. This CDR3 has 19 amino acids. The DNA of the CDR3 is TGTGCTAGTGGTCCACCCCCCTTGGAGCGGGATGGTCTTGGGGAGACCCAGTACTTC. It is translated as CASGPPPLERDGLGETQYF.

V is TRBV9 and J is TRBJ1-3; unclear D gene. Germline V gives CDR1 SGDLS, CDR2 YYNGEE. The CDR3 extends over 15 amino acids. V was cut by 6 bases and J by 0 bases, with 13 bases left in between. The CDR3 spells CASNRGLGSGNTIYF. The CDR3 region has the DNA TGTGCCAGCAACAGAGGCCTGGGCTCTGGAAACACCATATATTTT.

The V gene is TRBV7-8, the J gene TRBJ1-2, with TRBD1 matching 7 bases. CDR3 length: 13 amino acids. Losses at the gene ends were 5 bases for V and 2 bases for J; bases not matched to a gene: 2. Germline V CDR1 and CDR2: SGHVS, FQNEAQ. The CDR3 DNA reads TGTGCCAGCAGCACGACAGGGAACTATGGCTACACCTTC. Residues: CASSTTGNYGYTF.

This chain connects TRBV21-1 to TRBJ2-2; the table's D call, TRBD1, has no DNA check behind it. TRBV21-1 is listed as a pseudogene. This CDR3 has 16 residues. The CDR3 is CASKIRTGWNTGELFF. The DNA of the CDR3 is TGTGCCAGCAAGATACGGACAGGGTGGAACACCGGGGAGCTGTTTTTT.

This rearrangement joins TRBV27 to TRBJ2-5; a possible D gene is TRBD1 (7 bases). The CDR3 loop spans 12 amino acids. Germline values: CDR1 MNHEY, CDR2 SMNVEV (reference sequence). V shed 4 bases and J shed 5 bases, with 8 bases lying between them. CDR3 sequence: CASSSGGETQYF. DNA of the CDR3: TGTGCCAGCAGTTCAGGGGGGGAGACCCAGTACTTC.

This chain links TRBV5-5 with TRBJ1-5; D call uncertain. The CDR3 extends over 15 amino acids. Deletions cut 2 bases from V and 5 bases from J, with 14 bases between. Germline V lookup: CDR1 SGHKS, CDR2 YYEKEE (reference sequence). The CDR3 DNA sequence: TGTGCCAGCAGCTTTGATCCAGCTACCGATCAGCCCCAGCATTTT. Its protein product is CASSFDPATDQPQHF.

CDR3 in amino acids: CASSKGRGLAGGHSYEQYF. As DNA, the CDR3 is TGTGCCAGCAGCAAGGGACGGGGACTAGCGGGGGGGCACTCCTACGAGCAGTACTTC. The chain is built from TRBV21-1 and TRBJ2-7; TRBD2, the table's D call, was not compared with the DNA. TRBV21-1 is a pseudogene segment. CDR3 length: 19 amino acids.

The chain links TRBV5-4 to TRBJ2-5, with 7 positions matching TRBD1. Germline V gene lookup returns CDR1 SGHNT and CDR2 YYREEE (reference sequence). The length of the CDR3 is 14 residues. V trimming: 4 bases; J trimming: 1 base; junction bases outside the gene matches: 4. DNA for the CDR3: TGTGCCAGCAGCCTGGGACAGATCCAAGAGACCCAGTACTTC. It yields the protein CASSLGQIQETQYF. The full variable domain, with the rest looked up from reference TRBV5-4 and TRBJ2-5, is ETGVTQSPTHLIKTRGQQVTLRCSSQSGHNTVSWYQQALGQGPQFIFQYYREEENGRGNFPPRFSGLQFPNYSSELNVNALELDDSALYLCASSLGQIQETQYFGPGTRLLVL.

The chain has TRBV28 and TRBJ1-5; 8 nucleotides line up with TRBD1. From germline, CDR1 is MDHEN and CDR2 SYDVKM. CDR3 size: 17 residues. The ends lost 1 base at V and 6 bases at J; junction bases unmatched: 11. CDR3 sequence: CASSLSLDRGDFQPQHF. CDR3 DNA: TGTGCCAGCAGTTTATCCCTAGACAGGGGAGATTTTCAGCCCCAGCATTTT.

This clone has only one observation. The V gene is TRBV7-7, the J gene TRBJ2-7; D possibly uses TRBD1 or TRBD2 (6 bases each). The CDR3 contains 14 residues. Germline values: CDR1 SSHAT, CDR2 FNYEAQ (reference sequence). Trimming cost V 5 bases and J 0 bases, with 11 bases left between them. For the CDR3, the DNA is TGTGCCAGCAGCCTAGGGGGGTACTCCTACGAGCAGTACTTC. Protein product: CASSLGGYSYEQYF.

DNA of the CDR3: TGTGCCTGGAGTGGAAGCTTCGTGAACACTGAAGCTTTCTTT. Residues: CAWSGSFVNTEAFF. The chain has TRBV30 and TRBJ1-1; D is unresolved. The CDR3 consists of 14 residues. V shed 1 base and J shed 0 bases, with 9 bases lying between them. The germline V gene encodes CDR1 GTSNPN and CDR2 SVGIG (reference sequence).